This record looks at one T cell receptor (beta chain) sequence and its context. Its antigen is still unknown. Per the germline V gene, CDR1 is GTSNPN and CDR2 is SVGIG (reference sequence). V was pared by 2 bases and J by 10 bases, with 11 bases between. The CDR3 consists of 11 residues. The data are from a study of beta chain features in type 1 diabetes. Study-level points and caveats: VDJ junctions in type 1 diabetes patients carried more deletions and fewer insertions.

All of the isolated RNA was reverse transcribed, so expressed TCRB transcripts were sequenced. Assay: immunoSEQ multiplex PCR; the TCRdb copy retains only in-frame clones and omits some. The sample holds 300,000 to 350,000 clones, around 20% seen once. The collection from each donor was one heparinised blood draw averaging approximately 110 mL. Central memory, naive, regulatory and stem cell-like memory CD4+ cells were sorted by CD45RO/CCR7/CD25/CD127/CD95/CD27. The chain uses TRBV30 and TRBJ1-1; D unclear. Material: naive CD4+ T cells from blood. The sequence came from a woman between 18 and 29 years old in good health. The CDR3 loop is CAWSPRLGAFF. CDR3 DNA: TGTGCCTGGAGTCCCAGGTTAGGAGCTTTCTTT. The full variable domain, completed using reference TRBV30 and TRBJ1-1, is SQTIHQWPATLVQPVGSPLSLECTVEGTSNPNLYWYRQAAGRGLQLLFYSVGIGQISSEVPQNLSASRPQDRQFILSSKKLLLSDSGFYLCAWSPRLGAFFGQGTRLTVV.